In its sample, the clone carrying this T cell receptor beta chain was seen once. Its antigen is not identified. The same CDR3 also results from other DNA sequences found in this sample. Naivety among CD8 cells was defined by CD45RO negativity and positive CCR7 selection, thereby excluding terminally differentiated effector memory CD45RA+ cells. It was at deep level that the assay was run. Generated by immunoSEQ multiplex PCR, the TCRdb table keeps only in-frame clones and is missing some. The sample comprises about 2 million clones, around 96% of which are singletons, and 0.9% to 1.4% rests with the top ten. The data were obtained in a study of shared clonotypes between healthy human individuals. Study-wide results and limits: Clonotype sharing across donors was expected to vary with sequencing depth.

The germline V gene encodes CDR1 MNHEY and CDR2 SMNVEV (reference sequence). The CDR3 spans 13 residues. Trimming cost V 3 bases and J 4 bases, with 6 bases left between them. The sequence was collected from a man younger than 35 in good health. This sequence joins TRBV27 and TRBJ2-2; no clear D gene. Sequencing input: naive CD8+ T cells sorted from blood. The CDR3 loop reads CASSFRSTGELFF. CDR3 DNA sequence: TGTGCCAGCAGTTTCCGTAGCACCGGGGAGCTGTTTTTT.